This is a list of T cell receptor beta chains from one sample in a study of blood T cell repertoires in COVID-19. Repertoires were generated with immunoSEQ multiplex PCR, while TCRdb's copy carries only in-frame clones and drops some. The sample shows about 180,000 clones, 86% of them seen only once. Material: peripheral blood. The receptors derive from a woman aged 25 to 39 with active or convalescent COVID-19. Both conserved end residues are trimmed from each CDR3. Each record gives: V gene, J gene, CDR3 protein.

TRBV11-2,TRBJ1-5,ASSLGLGQNNQPQH
TRBV6-5,TRBJ1-2,ASSRDSGYGYT
TRBV9,TRBJ1-6,ASSVRDSHYSPLH
TRBV7-8,TRBJ2-3,ASSSDRIADTQY
TRBV28,TRBJ1-3,ASSPHIPSDRNTIY
TRBV2,TRBJ1-2,ASSEKGQHEGYT
TRBV7-2,TRBJ1-3,ASSEGGASLSGNTIY
TRBV25-1,TRBJ1-1,ASDGQGNTEAF
TRBV5-6,TRBJ1-1,ASSSPDREVTEAF
TRBV23-1,TRBJ2-2,ASSQRSEVSLRELF
TRBV11-1,TRBJ2-7,ASSFGQGLFYEQY
TRBV28,TRBJ1-6,ASIYSRGQGSPLH
TRBV27,TRBJ2-3,ASSLLPGDTQY
TRBV3-1/TRBV3-2,TRBJ2-5,ASSQDWGGRETQY
TRBV9,TRBJ2-7,ASSPRQGREQY
TRBV9,TRBJ1-1,ASSPRTGFAEAF
TRBV6-5,TRBJ1-5,ASSHRDSSNQPQH
TRBV19,TRBJ2-2,ASSIDHQTGELF
TRBV6-2/TRBV6-3,TRBJ1-5,ASSSLAGKPQH
TRBV7-9,TRBJ1-2,ASSFSSYGYT